This T cell receptor (beta chain) was profiled in a study of blood T cell repertoires in COVID-19. Living in about two dozen US areas, the participants were between 18 and 89 years of age. V lost 1 base and J lost 2, with 9 bases in between. Looked up from germline, CDR1 is MNHEY and CDR2 is SMNVEV (reference sequence). There are 15 residues in the CDR3. Generated by immunoSEQ multiplex PCR, the TCRdb table keeps only in-frame clones and is missing some. Of some 200,000 clones in the sample, roughly 91% were seen once. This TCR was recovered from a man aged 30 to 45 in a cohort exposed to, infected with or recovered from COVID-19 (not recorded which). Material for sequencing was PBMCs or T cells enriched from blood (not recorded which). This chain uses TRBV27 with TRBJ2-4; D might be TRBD2 (6 bases). The CDR3 sequence: CASSLWRDPKNIQYF. The CDR3, as DNA: TGTGCCAGCAGTTTATGGCGGGATCCCAAAAACATTCAGTACTTC.